The clone carrying this T cell receptor (beta chain) was counted between two and nine times. TCRdb analysed the 5' RACE reads with MiXCR anew, one entry per CDR3 protein. Here the sample spans under 200,000 distinct CDR3 sequences, 13% being singletons. This entry is derived from a study of T-cell memory formation after mild COVID-19. The CDR3 length is 13 residues. The V end was cut by 8 bases, the J end by 4 bases, with 9 bases between. CDR1 and CDR2 from the germline V gene are LNHDA and SQIVND (reference sequence). The specimen was PBMCs or a T cell subset sorted from them (not recorded which). The TCR originated in a man aged 18 to 29 who had mild COVID-19 (a few samples of this study predate the infection). Cell type and time point are not known. The gene calls are TRBV19 and TRBJ1-6; D not certain. CDR3 residues: CASAGRYNSPLHF. In DNA form, the CDR3 reads TGTGCCAGTGCTGGACGGTATAATTCACCCCTCCACTTT.